This TCR beta chain is drawn from a study of OX40 agonist ivuxolimab in advanced cancers. Data came from immunoSEQ multiplex PCR; TCRdb stores just in-frame clones and leaves some out. Here the sample spans some 94,000 clones, 90% to 95% being singletons. The CDR3 length is 13 residues. CDR1 is SQVTM, CDR2 ANQGSEA, per germline. The TCR comes from an adult with an advanced solid tumor such as melanoma, head and neck, liver or kidney cancer. This chain links TRBV29-1 with TRBJ1-1; tentative D call: TRBD1 (5 bases). The sample was CD4+ or CD8+ T cells sorted from blood, taken in a trial of the OX40 agonist ivuxolimab. The CDR3 loop reads CSGGHGGNTEAFF. In nucleotides, the CDR3 is TGCAGTGGAGGACACGGGGGGAACACTGAAGCTTTCTTT.